The rows below give T cell receptor beta chains drawn from one sample of a study of CXCR3-negative and CXCR3-positive naive CD8 T cells. No DNA is given; TCRdb re-called the 5' RACE reads and lists each CDR3 protein once. This sample's table reports some 130,000 distinct CDR3 sequences. The sample was naive CXCR3- CD8+ T cells from blood. These receptors all come from a human donor in good health. Some clones in this sample may be carry-over from other donors' samples. The CDR3 runs from the conserved cysteine through the conserved F or W.

v_call,j_call,cdr3_aa
TRBV28,TRBJ2-1,CASSLSPRVNEQFF
TRBV28,TRBJ2-3,CASSPRFPTDTQYF
TRBV27,TRBJ2-3,CASSLYPPGLAGDSSRDTQYF
TRBV7-2,TRBJ2-4,CASSLEGLAVILAKNIQYF
TRBV10-2,TRBJ2-1,CASSSSLRNEQFF
TRBV29-1,TRBJ2-7,CSARGDGHYEQYF
TRBV5-1,TRBJ2-7,CASSSDSYEQYF
TRBV29-1,TRBJ2-1,CSVESPLAGGTWEQFF
TRBV15,TRBJ1-5,CATSSEGVGQPQHF
TRBV7-9,TRBJ2-1,CASSLTQGARDEQFF
TRBV28,TRBJ2-1,CASSPDPSSYNEQFF
TRBV7-6,TRBJ2-1,CASSPFGLGGFNEQFF
TRBV6-1,TRBJ1-2,CASSEGLGYGFFLYGYTF
TRBV29-1,TRBJ2-1,CSVHPLTSALLNEQFF
TRBV5-1,TRBJ1-2,CASSRDRSYGYTF
TRBV3-1,TRBJ2-1,CASSSIPGQGTNEQFF
TRBV7-6,TRBJ1-1,CASILLGTGGSTEAFF
TRBV29-1,TRBJ1-2,CSVEDLNEGYTF
TRBV13,TRBJ2-5,CASSPSFLPHQETQYF
TRBV20-1,TRBJ1-4,CSARPGPQPEKLFF
TRBV27,TRBJ2-7,CASSQSAVSYEQYF
TRBV3-1,TRBJ2-7,CASSQDWVGPNSYEQYF
TRBV7-3,TRBJ1-1,CASMGMNTEAFF
TRBV7-9,TRBJ2-1,CASEQGNEQFF
TRBV10-3,TRBJ2-7,CAISEMGLAYEQYF
TRBV4-3,TRBJ1-2,CASSQDYHEDYGYTF
TRBV20-1,TRBJ1-1,CSARDAAVNTEAFF
TRBV30,TRBJ1-1,CAWSEGAIVAFF
TRBV7-6,TRBJ2-2,CASSFGLAGGTGELFF
TRBV27,TRBJ1-1,CASSLSSRGNTEAFF
TRBV15,TRBJ2-5,CATSRDRDRGWETQYF
TRBV29-1,TRBJ1-5,CSVGTGGPQHF
TRBV19,TRBJ2-1,CASSTPLRTGYNEQFF
TRBV19,TRBJ2-1,CASRNRLAGASYNEQFF
TRBV7-8,TRBJ2-7,CASSLYARARGYSSYEQYF
TRBV7-2,TRBJ2-1,CASSFGTGGWNEQFF
TRBV7-8,TRBJ2-3,CASSWPGQRIITSTDTQYF
TRBV4-3,TRBJ1-3,CASSQTGNTIYF
TRBV10-3,TRBJ2-2,CAISGTGTGGQGNTGELFF
TRBV7-8,TRBJ2-2,CAYRERENTGELFF
TRBV12-3/TRBV12-4,TRBJ1-1,CASRPTVNTEAFF
TRBV12-3/TRBV12-4,TRBJ2-7,CASSFFAGYEQYF
TRBV29-1,TRBJ2-7,CSVETGGSYEQYF
TRBV28,TRBJ2-7,CASSLSLNDEQYF
TRBV28,TRBJ2-2,CATGARLGTGELFF
TRBV6-5,TRBJ2-3,CASSPTSGGLAGGTDTQYF
TRBV12-3/TRBV12-4,TRBJ1-4,CASSPGSISNEKLFF
TRBV5-1,TRBJ1-2,CASSLDNGQATYGYTF